This TCR beta chain was identified during a study of lymphopenia after photon versus proton radiotherapy. This table comes from immunoSEQ multiplex PCR, and its TCRdb copy is limited to in-frame clones, with some not included. Altogether approximately 30,000 clones are present, roughly four fifths being singletons, with the ten largest covering more than 3%. As regards this clone: Its antigen is not known.

General observations from the study: Oligoclonal CD8+ Temra expansion after nadir drove photon patients' diversity drop.

Germline V gene sequence: CDR1 LGHNA, CDR2 YSLEER. Trimming removed 0 bases from V and 5 bases from J, with 16 bases in between. The CDR3 spans 16 residues. The sequence was collected from a woman between 45 and 60 years old with pancreatic cancer. The J gene is TRBJ1-2, the V gene TRBV4-3; the D gene is possibly TRBD1 (5 bases). Sequences were derived from peripheral blood, sampled from a patient treated with photon-based radiotherapy. The CDR3 region is CASSQEEGLGQYGYTF. The CDR3 nucleotides read TGCGCCAGCAGCCAAGAAGAGGGCCTGGGGCAATATGGCTACACCTTC.